Following are 27 T cell receptor beta chains from one sample sequenced in a study of blood T cell repertoires in COVID-19. TCRdb's copy holds only in-frame clones and misses some; the assay was immunoSEQ multiplex PCR. The table has 47,000 or so clones, roughly four fifths seen once. The sequencing input was peripheral blood. These receptor sequences come from a woman aged 55-70 years with acute or convalescent COVID-19.

The chain employs TRBV5-1 and TRBJ2-2, with D maybe TRBD2 (6 bases). V lost 5 bases, J lost 0 bases, and 11 bases lay in between. CDR3 length: 15 residues. Germline CDR1 is SGHRS and CDR2 is YFSETQ. CDR3 coding DNA: TGCGCCAGCAGGTCACTAGCAACGAACACCGGGGAGCTGTTTTTT. This codes for CASRSLATNTGELFF.

The rearrangement links TRBV25-1 to TRBJ2-3; D is uncertain. The CDR3 runs to 16 residues. Trimming took off 4 bases at V and 1 base at J, with 15 bases between the two ends. In germline, CDR1 is MGHDK, CDR2 SYGVNS. The CDR3 sequence is CASSVTSSPCTDTQYF. The CDR3 DNA is TGTGCCAGCAGTGTTACTTCCTCCCCCTGCACAGATACGCAGTATTTT.

The CDR3 is CASSLGTGLKETQYF. CDR3 nucleotides: TGTGCCAGCAGTTTAGGGACAGGACTGAAAGAGACCCAGTACTTC. The chain is built from TRBV6-5 and TRBJ2-5; 8 bases match TRBD1. Losses at the gene ends were 4 bases for V and 3 bases for J; bases not matched to a gene: 7. From germline, CDR1 is MNHEY and CDR2 SVGAGI. The CDR3 runs 15 residues.

The chain joins TRBV5-1 to TRBJ2-5; 11 bases are a match to TRBD1. The CDR3 has 14 residues. The germline gives CDR1 SGHRS, CDR2 YFSETQ. With 3 bases clipped from V and 5 bases from J, the junction kept 3 bases outside the gene matches. Here the CDR3 reads CASSWRDRGETQYF. CDR3 bases: TGCGCCAGCAGCTGGAGGGACAGGGGGGAGACCCAGTACTTC.

J is TRBJ1-2 and V is TRBV5-1; 10 positions agree with TRBD1. V gave up 4 bases and J gave up 6 bases; unmatched junction bases: 12. Germline V gives CDR1 SGHRS, CDR2 YFSETQ. This CDR3 is built from 16 residues. In nucleotides, the CDR3 is TGCGCCAGCAGCCAGCTAGCTGGACAGGGGGTTAATGGCTACACCTTC. It specifies CASSQLAGQGVNGYTF. Using reference TRBV5-1 and TRBJ1-2 for the parts outside the CDR3, the full variable domain is KAGVTQTPRYLIKTRGQQVTLSCSPISGHRSVSWYQQTPGQGLQFLFEYFSETQRNKGNFPGRFSGRQFSNSRSEMNVSTLELGDSALYLCASSQLAGQGVNGYTFGSGTRLTVV.

The rearrangement uses TRBV18 and TRBJ1-5; D is possibly TRBD1 (5 bases). V was pared by 0 bases and J by 5 bases, with 8 bases between. Germline loops: CDR1 KGHSH, CDR2 LQKENI. This CDR3 spans 14 amino acids. This CDR3 is CASSPPGRDQPQHF. CDR3 nucleotide sequence: TGTGCCAGCTCACCACCCGGCAGGGATCAGCCCCAGCATTTT.

The genes are TRBV6-2 or TRBV6-3 and TRBJ1-4; 9 nucleotides agree with TRBD1. This CDR3 spans 17 amino acids. The trim removed 4 bases at V and 0 bases at J, leaving 6 bases unmatched. Germline CDR1 MNHEY, CDR2 SVGEGT. DNA for the CDR3: TGTGCCAGCAGTTCACCGGACAGGGGCGCAACTAATGAAAAACTGTTTTTT. Protein sequence: CASSSPDRGATNEKLFF.

This clone has only a few counts. The genes are TRBV5-5 and TRBJ1-1; the match to TRBD1 covers 7 bases. Germline V gives CDR1 SGHKS, CDR2 YYEKEE (reference sequence). CDR3 size: 15 residues. V was pared by 3 bases and J by 4 bases, with 9 bases of the junction left unmatched. The CDR3 sequence is CASSSRQGRSTEAFF. In DNA, the CDR3 is TGTGCCAGCAGCTCACGACAGGGTCGAAGCACTGAAGCTTTCTTT.

V is TRBV9 and J is TRBJ2-3, with D hard to call. The CDR3 totals 14 residues. CDR1 SGDLS and CDR2 YYNGEE come from the germline V gene. Trimming left V 4 bases short and J 5 bases short, with 14 bases between. This chain's CDR3 is CASSSTRGIDTQYF. In nucleotides, the CDR3 is TGTGCCAGCAGCTCCACCAGAGGTATAGATACGCAGTATTTT.

The chain recombines TRBV2 with TRBJ1-5, with D perhaps TRBD1 (6 bases). Deletions cut 3 bases from V and 1 base from J, with 10 bases between. The CDR3 contains 15 residues. Germline CDR1 and CDR2: SNHLY and FYNNEI. CDR3 region: CASSDRGLSNQPQHF. In nucleotides, the CDR3 is TGTGCCAGCAGTGACAGGGGTCTGAGCAATCAGCCCCAGCATTTT.

This clone has only one observation. The chain joins TRBV2 to TRBJ2-5; 14 positions agree with TRBD2. The trim removed 6 bases at V and 3 bases at J, leaving 12 bases unmatched. The CDR3 length is 18 residues. Germline V lookup: CDR1 SNHLY, CDR2 FYNNEI. This chain's CDR3 is CASRTPGLAGVGKETQYF. Here the CDR3 DNA reads TGTGCCAGCAGAACCCCGGGACTAGCGGGAGTTGGGAAAGAGACCCAGTACTTC. Full variable domain (outside the CDR3, taken from reference TRBV2 and TRBJ2-5): EPEVTQTPSHQVTQMGQEVILRCVPISNHLYFYWYRQILGQKVEFLVSFYNNEISEKSEIFDDQFSVERPDGSNFTLKIRSTKLEDSAMYFCASRTPGLAGVGKETQYFGPGTRLLVL.

The chain couples TRBV28 to TRBJ1-3, with TRBD1 as a possible D gene (5 bases). CDR1 MDHEN and CDR2 SYDVKM come from the germline V gene. The V end lost 4 bases, the J end lost 0 bases, and 7 bases lay between the germline ends. This CDR3 region has 14 residues. This CDR3 is CASSSGLSGNTIYF. CDR3 nucleotide sequence: TGTGCCAGCAGTTCAGGGCTCTCTGGAAACACCATATATTTT.

This chain uses TRBV28 with TRBJ1-2, with D perhaps TRBD1 (5 bases). V gave up 6 bases and J gave up 5 bases, with 25 bases separating them. The CDR3 is 17 residues long. Germline V gives CDR1 MDHEN, CDR2 SYDVKM. CDR3 region: CASSSPRHRQKGYGYTF. In DNA, the CDR3 is TGTGCCAGCAGCTCACCTCGACATAGACAGAAAGGGTATGGCTACACCTTC.

DNA for the CDR3: TGTGCCAGCAGCTCCCGTGTTGCACTGGACACCATATATTTT. Translated, it gives CASSSRVALDTIYF. The chain uses TRBV3-1 (or the pseudogene TRBV3-2) and TRBJ1-3; D unclear. The CDR3 contains 14 residues. Germline values: CDR1 LGHDT, CDR2 YNNKEL (reference sequence). V lost 5 bases, J lost 8 bases, and 16 bases lay in between.

As DNA, the CDR3 is TGTGCCAGCAGTGAATTCAGGCAGGGACAGTACTTC. It translates to CASSEFRQGQYF. The rearrangement links TRBV2 to TRBJ2-5; D possibly corresponds to TRBD1 (5 bases). V lost 2 bases and J lost 11, with 12 bases in between. This CDR3 is 12 amino acids long. Germline V gene sequence: CDR1 SNHLY, CDR2 FYNNEI.

The chain joins TRBV5-1 to TRBJ1-4; TRBD1 matches 9 bases. The germline V gene encodes CDR1 SGHRS and CDR2 YFSETQ. The junction had 3 bases not matched to a gene; V was cut back by 8 bases and J by 4 bases. This CDR3 spans 13 amino acids. The chain's CDR3 is CASRTGDNEKLFF. CDR3 nucleotides: TGCGCCAGTCGGACAGGGGATAATGAAAAACTGTTTTTT.

The gene calls are TRBV5-1 and TRBJ1-2, with D perhaps matching TRBD1 (6 bases). Trimming shortened V by 0 bases and J by 13 bases, and 16 bases separated the two germline ends. Germline-derived CDR1 and CDR2 are SGHRS and YFSETQ. There are 13 residues in the CDR3. In nucleotides, the CDR3 is TGCGCCAGCAGCTTGGGGGAGGGGGACCCTGGCACCTTC. Its protein product is CASSLGEGDPGTF.

The V call is TRBV7-6, the J call TRBJ2-3; D is perhaps TRBD1 (5 bases). This CDR3 has 15 amino acids. Germline-derived CDR1 and CDR2 are SGHVS and FNYEAQ. Trimming removed 6 bases at V and 2 bases at J, with 15 bases between. The CDR3 DNA sequence: TGTGCCAGCAGAGAAGGGGTCTTCTCCACAGATACGCAGTATTTT. It codes for CASREGVFSTDTQYF.

The chain employs TRBV27 and TRBJ1-3, with D tentatively TRBD1 (6 bases). V gave up 6 bases and J gave up 3 bases, with 9 bases separating them. The CDR3 runs to 13 residues. Germline loops: CDR1 MNHEY, CDR2 SMNVEV (reference sequence). CDR3 in amino acids: CASSNRVGNTIYF. The CDR3 coding sequence is TGTGCCAGCAGCAACAGGGTTGGAAACACCATATATTTT.

This clone was seen only once. The rearrangement joins TRBV28 to TRBJ1-2; 10 bases are shared with TRBD1. Germline CDR1 and CDR2: MDHEN and SYDVKM. The CDR3 sequence is 16 residues long. Trimming took 1 base from V and 7 from J; bases not matched to a gene: 9. This CDR3 is CASSLSRQGARGGYTF. Written as DNA, the CDR3 is TGTGCCAGCAGTTTATCCAGACAGGGGGCGCGAGGTGGCTACACCTTC.

CDR3 DNA: TGTGCCAGCGCTGCAGGGGGCACTGAAGCTTTCTTT. Its translation is CASAAGGTEAFF. The chain recombines TRBV6-5 with TRBJ1-1, with 7 bases aligning to TRBD1. Germline assignment: CDR1 MNHEY and CDR2 SVGAGI. V lost 8 bases to trimming and J lost 4 bases; unmatched junction nucleotides: 4. The CDR3 length is 12 residues.

This chain uses TRBV24-1 with TRBJ2-5, with D maybe TRBD2 (7 bases). The CDR3 is made up of 14 amino acids. Trimming removed 6 bases from V and 5 bases from J, with 15 bases in between. Germline assignment: CDR1 KGHDR and CDR2 SFDVKD. Here the CDR3 DNA reads TGTGCCACCAGTCTTGCGGGGGCTGGGGAGACCCAGTACTTC. It is translated as CATSLAGAGETQYF.

CDR3 coding DNA: TGTGCCAGCAGCCAAGATCACAGGCCCAATTCACCCCTCCACTTT. Protein: CASSQDHRPNSPLHF. V gene TRBV14 combines with J gene TRBJ1-6; the D gene is possibly TRBD1 (5 bases). CDR3 size: 15 residues. V gave up 0 bases and J gave up 7 bases, with 10 bases separating them. Germline CDR1 SGHDN, CDR2 FVKESK.

The chain recombines TRBV5-1 with TRBJ1-2, with TRBD1 identical over 7 bases. V lost 3 bases, J lost 0 bases, and 2 bases stayed unmatched. From germline, CDR1 is SGHRS and CDR2 YFSETQ. This CDR3 spans 14 amino acids. This CDR3 is CASSSGQANYGYTF. The CDR3 DNA is TGCGCCAGCAGCTCCGGACAGGCTAACTATGGCTACACCTTC.

The V call is TRBV10-3, the J call TRBJ1-1; a weak D match, TRBD1 (6 bases). The CDR3 extends over 15 amino acids. Trimming cost V 7 bases and J 1 base, with 16 bases left between them. Germline V gene data show CDR1 as ENHRY and CDR2 as SYGVKD. CDR3 nucleotide sequence: TGTGCCATCAAGAACACAGGGAGTTGGAACACTGAAGCTTTCTTT. This translates into CAIKNTGSWNTEAFF.

The rearrangement links TRBV7-2 to TRBJ2-1, with 8 positions matching TRBD2. Germline CDR1 SGHTA, CDR2 FQGNSA. The CDR3 length is 14 residues. V gave up 0 bases and J gave up 8 bases; unmatched junction bases: 3. CDR3 sequence: CASSLARGVDEQFF. The CDR3 DNA reads as TGTGCCAGCAGCTTAGCGCGGGGGGTCGATGAGCAGTTCTTC.

This chain connects TRBV6-5 to TRBJ2-5; TRBD1 aligns across 8 bases. J gave up 5 bases and V 3 bases, and 11 bases lay outside the gene matches. The V gene's germline CDR1 is MNHEY and CDR2 SVGAGI. This CDR3 has 16 amino acids. In nucleotides, the CDR3 is TGTGCCAGCAGTTATTACCGCCAGGGGGCGGGGGAGACCCAGTACTTC. The encoded protein is CASSYYRQGAGETQYF.